At least ten counts were recorded for the clone carrying this TCR delta chain. These data belong to a study of γδ T cells in repeated Plasmodium falciparum infection. Study overall: Age- and gender-matched Australian children served as comparison for malaria-exposed Malian children. Samples were taken at baseline, before some infections, and 21 days after each.

V gave up 3 bases and J gave up 0 bases; unmatched junction bases: 14. The CDR3 extends over 19 amino acids. From germline, CDR1 is GEAIGNYY and CDR2 EKD. TCRdb re-processed the multiplex PCR reads using CATT. Of 45,000 to 70,000 delta-chain clones listed, around 1.5% are singletons. Vgamma9/Vdelta2+ and Vdelta2-negative gammadelta T cells were flow-sorted from PBMC for bulk sequencing. The chain combines TRDV2 with TRDJ1; 11 nucleotides line up with TRDD3. The sequencing input was gamma-delta T cells from blood. The receptor was derived from a pool of human donors (malaria-infected and uninfected, not separated). The CDR3 DNA is TGTGCCTGTGACTCAAAAAAATACTGGGGGATAAAGTACACCGATAAACTCATCTTT. Translating gives CACDSKKYWGIKYTDKLIF.